The 8 T cell receptor beta chains reported below all come from one sample, sequenced in a study of CD8+ T cells in alopecia areata. The study team obtained lesional scalp punch biopsies and peripheral blood from alopecia areata patients. Extraction and reverse transcription of RNA yielded cDNA as the sequencing template. TCRdb's copy holds only in-frame clones and misses some; the assay was immunoSEQ multiplex PCR. The table includes approximately 11,000 clones, roughly 57% detected once. The sample was skin. The receptors come from a human donor with alopecia areata.

V gene TRBV6-6 combines with J gene TRBJ1-2; a weak D match, TRBD1 (6 bases). The germline V gene encodes CDR1 MNHNY and CDR2 SVGAGI (reference sequence). V was shortened by 5 bases and J by 6 bases, with 19 bases between the two germline ends. The CDR3 runs to 15 residues. CDR3 in DNA: TGTGCCAGCAGTCGGTACCTCAGGGGCCAAGATGGCTACACCTTC. Protein sequence: CASSRYLRGQDGYTF.

The rearrangement joins TRBV11-2 to TRBJ2-5; D gene uncertain. The CDR3 is 12 residues long. Trimming took off 2 bases at V and 5 bases at J, with 6 bases between the two ends. Germline V gene sequence: CDR1 SGHAT, CDR2 FQNNGV. As DNA, the CDR3 is TGTGCCAGCAGCTTAAATCGGGAGACCCAGTACTTC. Its translation: CASSLNRETQYF.

The chain links TRBV6-4 to TRBJ2-1; no clear D gene. This CDR3 contains 13 residues. Germline loops: CDR1 MRHNA, CDR2 SNTAGT. The V end was cut by 3 bases, the J end by 6 bases, with 9 bases between. The CDR3 is CASSETVSNEQFF. CDR3 nucleotide sequence: TGTGCCAGCAGTGAGACCGTCTCCAATGAGCAGTTCTTC.

The rearrangement links TRBV7-9 to TRBJ1-4; D gene ambiguous. This CDR3 has 15 amino acids. The germline CDR1 and CDR2 sequences are SEHNR and FQNEAQ (reference sequence). Trimming took 4 bases from V and 0 from J, leaving 9 bases between them. The CDR3 loop is CASSSRDSTNEKLFF. The CDR3, as DNA: TGTGCCAGCAGCTCTAGGGATTCAACTAATGAAAAACTGTTTTTT.

This clone turned up a few times. The V and J genes are TRBV29-1 and TRBJ2-1; D not certain. CDR3 length equals 14 residues. The V and J ends lost 8 bases and 6 bases respectively, with 20 bases between them. Per the germline V gene, CDR1 is SQVTM and CDR2 is ANQGSEA. CDR3 sequence reads: CSSNHTLGSNEQFF. CDR3 bases: TGCAGCTCAAACCATACTTTAGGGTCCAATGAGCAGTTCTTC.

This chain joins TRBV14 and TRBJ2-7; possible D gene TRBD2, 6 bases. CDR1 is SGHDN, CDR2 FVKESK, per germline. The V end lost 6 bases, the J end lost 0 bases, and 9 bases lay between the germline ends. The CDR3 sequence is 13 residues long. CDR3 DNA: TGTGCCAGCAGGATAGCGGCCTCCTACGAGCAGTACTTC. It yields the protein CASRIAASYEQYF.

The chain is built from TRBV5-4 and TRBJ1-2; 7 positions match TRBD1. This CDR3 has 14 residues. CDR1 is SGHNT, CDR2 YYREEE, per germline (reference sequence). The V gene end was trimmed by 7 bases and the J gene end by 4 bases; junction bases not matched to a gene: 10. The CDR3 DNA is TGTGCCAGCGCTCCACAGGGGATATCCTATGGCTACACCTTC. Amino acid sequence: CASAPQGISYGYTF.

The chain couples TRBV29-1 to TRBJ2-1; 7 bases are shared with TRBD2. After removal of 1 base from V and 0 bases from J, the junction contained 0 bases not matched to a gene. The length of the CDR3 is 14 residues. Germline-derived CDR1 and CDR2 are SQVTM and ANQGSEA. The CDR3 DNA reads TGCAGCGTTGAAGGCGGGAGCTCCTACAATGAGCAGTTCTTC. It codes for CSVEGGSSYNEQFF.